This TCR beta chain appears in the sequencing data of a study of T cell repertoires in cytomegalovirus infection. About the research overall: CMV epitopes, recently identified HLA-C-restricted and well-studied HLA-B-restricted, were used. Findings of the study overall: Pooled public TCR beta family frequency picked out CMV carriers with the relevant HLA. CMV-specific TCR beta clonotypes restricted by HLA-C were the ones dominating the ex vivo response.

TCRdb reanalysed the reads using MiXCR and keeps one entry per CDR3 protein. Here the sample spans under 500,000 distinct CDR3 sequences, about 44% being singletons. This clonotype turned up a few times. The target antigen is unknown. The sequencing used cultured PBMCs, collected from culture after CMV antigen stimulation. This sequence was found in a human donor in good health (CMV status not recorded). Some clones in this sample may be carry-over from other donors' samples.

The chain's CDR3 is CSARLRIVGYTF. The CDR3 region has the DNA TGCAGTGCTAGACTCAGGATTGTAGGCTACACCTTC. V and J are TRBV20-1 and TRBJ1-2; D not resolved. The CDR3 is 12 amino acids. V was shortened by 2 bases and J by 8 bases, with 12 bases between the two germline ends. The germline CDR1 and CDR2 sequences are DFQATT and SNEGSKA (reference sequence).